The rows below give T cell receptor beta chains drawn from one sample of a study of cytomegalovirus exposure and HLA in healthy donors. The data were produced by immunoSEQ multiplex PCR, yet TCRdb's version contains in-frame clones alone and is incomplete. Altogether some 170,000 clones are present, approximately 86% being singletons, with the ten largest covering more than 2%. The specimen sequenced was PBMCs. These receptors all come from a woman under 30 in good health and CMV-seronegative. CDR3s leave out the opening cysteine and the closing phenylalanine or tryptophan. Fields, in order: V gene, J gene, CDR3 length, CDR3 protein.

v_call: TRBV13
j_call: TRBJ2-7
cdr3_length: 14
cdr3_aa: ASSLGGFDRGYEQY

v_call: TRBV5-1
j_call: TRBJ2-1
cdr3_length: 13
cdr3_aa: ASSFGGRANNEQF

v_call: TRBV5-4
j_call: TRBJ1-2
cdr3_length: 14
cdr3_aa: ASSLARQGRANGYT

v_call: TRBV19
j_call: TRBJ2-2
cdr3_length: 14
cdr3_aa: ASSVTSGHNTGELF

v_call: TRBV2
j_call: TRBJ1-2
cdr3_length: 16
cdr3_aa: ASSESTGQHPNSYGYT

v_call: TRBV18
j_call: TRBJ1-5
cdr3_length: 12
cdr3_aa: ASSPPGSNQPQH

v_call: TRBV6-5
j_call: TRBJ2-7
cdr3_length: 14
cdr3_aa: ASSYAPGGNSYEQY

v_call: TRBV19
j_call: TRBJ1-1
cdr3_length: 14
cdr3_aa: ASSIVRGSMNTEAF

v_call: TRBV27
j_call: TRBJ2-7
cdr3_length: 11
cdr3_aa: ASSLTRYYEQY

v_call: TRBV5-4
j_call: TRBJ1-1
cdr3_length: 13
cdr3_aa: ASSGGGGQRAEAF

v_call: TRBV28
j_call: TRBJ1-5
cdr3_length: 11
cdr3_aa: ASRGGSNQPQH

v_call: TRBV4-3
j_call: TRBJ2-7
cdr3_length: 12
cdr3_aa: ASSQGDRGSEQY

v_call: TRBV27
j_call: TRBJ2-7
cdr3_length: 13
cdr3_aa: ASSSQGQGQYEQY

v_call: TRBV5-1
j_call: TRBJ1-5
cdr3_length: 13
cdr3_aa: ASSPGQDSNQPQH

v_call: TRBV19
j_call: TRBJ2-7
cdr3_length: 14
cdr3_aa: ASSNPGQGPSYEQY

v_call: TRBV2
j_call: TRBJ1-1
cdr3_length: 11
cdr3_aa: GSRGTAWEEAF

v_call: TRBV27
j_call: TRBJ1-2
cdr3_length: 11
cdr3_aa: ASSLGATYGYT

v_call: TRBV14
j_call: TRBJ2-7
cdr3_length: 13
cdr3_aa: ASSQTGLSHHEQY

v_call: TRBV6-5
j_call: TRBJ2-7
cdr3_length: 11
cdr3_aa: ASSYNGGYEQY

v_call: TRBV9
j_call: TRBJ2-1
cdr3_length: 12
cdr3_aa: ASSVGGLYNEQF

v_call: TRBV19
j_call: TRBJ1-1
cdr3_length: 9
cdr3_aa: ASHGGVEAF

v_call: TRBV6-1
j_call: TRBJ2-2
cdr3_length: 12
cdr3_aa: ASSYSGGTGELF

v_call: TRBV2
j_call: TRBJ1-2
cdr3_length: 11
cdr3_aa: ASTKAEGDGYT

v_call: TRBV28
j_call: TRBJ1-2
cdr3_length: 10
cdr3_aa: ASSLGPDGYT

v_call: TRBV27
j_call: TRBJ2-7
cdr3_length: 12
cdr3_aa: ASSSPRGLYEQY

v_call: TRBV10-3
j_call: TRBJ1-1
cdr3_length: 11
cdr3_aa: AISPGQGTEAF

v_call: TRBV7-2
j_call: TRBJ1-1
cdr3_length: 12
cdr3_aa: ASSPGHQNTEAF

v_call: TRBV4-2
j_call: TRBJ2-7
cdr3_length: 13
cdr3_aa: ASSQVSGISYEQY

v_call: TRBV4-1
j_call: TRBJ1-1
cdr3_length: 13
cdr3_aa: ASSQGTRQVPEAF

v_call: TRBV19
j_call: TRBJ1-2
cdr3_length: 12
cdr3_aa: ASSIWGQDDGYT

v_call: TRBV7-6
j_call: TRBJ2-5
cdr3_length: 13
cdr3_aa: ASSLSTAFQETQY

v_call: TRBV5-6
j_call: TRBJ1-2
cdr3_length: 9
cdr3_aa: ASSLGQGHT

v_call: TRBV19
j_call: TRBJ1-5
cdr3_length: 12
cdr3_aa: ASRDREGNQPQH

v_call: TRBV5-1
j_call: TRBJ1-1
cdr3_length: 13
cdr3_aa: ASSLSGILLSEAF

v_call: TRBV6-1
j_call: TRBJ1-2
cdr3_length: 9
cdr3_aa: ASRQFYGYT

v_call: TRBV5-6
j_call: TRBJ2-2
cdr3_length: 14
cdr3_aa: ASSLFGQANTGELF

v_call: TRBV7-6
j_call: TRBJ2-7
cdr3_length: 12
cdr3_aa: ASSAGTSYYEQY

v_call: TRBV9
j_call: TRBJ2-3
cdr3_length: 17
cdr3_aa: ASSVDRLGGSGSTDTQY

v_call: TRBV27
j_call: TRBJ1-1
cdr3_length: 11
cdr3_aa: ASSISGMSGAF

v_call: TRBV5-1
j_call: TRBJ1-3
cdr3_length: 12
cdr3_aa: ASSLDVSGNTIY

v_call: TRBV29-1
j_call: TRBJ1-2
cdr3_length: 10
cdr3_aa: SVKDRSYGYT

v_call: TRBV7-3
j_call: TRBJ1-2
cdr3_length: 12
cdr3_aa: ASSAPGQGPRYT

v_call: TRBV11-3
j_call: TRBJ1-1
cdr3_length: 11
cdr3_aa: ASSLIGQAEAF

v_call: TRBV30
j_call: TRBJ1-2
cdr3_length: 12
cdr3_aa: AWSTPPSTGGYT

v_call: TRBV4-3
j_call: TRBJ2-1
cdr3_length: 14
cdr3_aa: ASSQDLAGGPGEQF

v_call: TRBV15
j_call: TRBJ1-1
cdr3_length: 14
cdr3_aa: ATSSFQGFTNTEAF

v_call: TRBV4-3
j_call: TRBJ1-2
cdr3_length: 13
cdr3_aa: ASSQDRGHNYGYT

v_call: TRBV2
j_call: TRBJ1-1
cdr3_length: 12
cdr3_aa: ASSVRRKDTEAF

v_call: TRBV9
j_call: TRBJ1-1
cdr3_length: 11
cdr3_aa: ASSDEDTSLAF

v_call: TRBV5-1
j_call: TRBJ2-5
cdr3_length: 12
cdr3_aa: ASSGSGDQETQY

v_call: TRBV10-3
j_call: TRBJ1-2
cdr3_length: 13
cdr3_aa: AISLQTGTGNGYT

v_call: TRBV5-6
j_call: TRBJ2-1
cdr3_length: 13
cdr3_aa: ASSFDRWDYNEQF

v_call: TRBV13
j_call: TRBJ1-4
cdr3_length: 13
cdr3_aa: ASSRRTGTNEKLF

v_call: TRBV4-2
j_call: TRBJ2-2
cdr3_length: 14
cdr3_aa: ASSQVSSLNTGELF

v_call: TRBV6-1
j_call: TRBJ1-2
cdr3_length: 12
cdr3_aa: ASSEGVSGGLYT

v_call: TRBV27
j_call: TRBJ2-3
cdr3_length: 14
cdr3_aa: ASSLSGERGTDTQY

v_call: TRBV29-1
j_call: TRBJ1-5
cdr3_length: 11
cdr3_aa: SVGGQLNQPQH

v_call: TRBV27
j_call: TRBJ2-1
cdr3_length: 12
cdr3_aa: ASSLARAYNEQF

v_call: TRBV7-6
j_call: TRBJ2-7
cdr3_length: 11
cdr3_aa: ASSSGQIYEQY

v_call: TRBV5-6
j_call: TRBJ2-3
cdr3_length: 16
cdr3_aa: ASTPGQADLPSTDTQY